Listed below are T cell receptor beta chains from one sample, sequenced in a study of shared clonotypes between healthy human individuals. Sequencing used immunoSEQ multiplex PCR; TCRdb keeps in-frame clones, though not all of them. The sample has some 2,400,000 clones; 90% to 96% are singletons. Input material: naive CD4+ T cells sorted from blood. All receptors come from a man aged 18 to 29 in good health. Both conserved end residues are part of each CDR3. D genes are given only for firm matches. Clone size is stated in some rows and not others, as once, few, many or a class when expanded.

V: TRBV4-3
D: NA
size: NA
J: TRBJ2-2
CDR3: CASSPARGADTNTGELFF
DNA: TGCGCCAGCAGCCCTGCCCGGGGGGCGGATACTAACACCGGGGAGCTGTTTTTT

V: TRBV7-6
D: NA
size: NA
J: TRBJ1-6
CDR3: CASSIEGGNSPLHF
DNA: TGTGCCAGCAGCATAGAGGGGGGGAATTCACCCCTCCACTTT

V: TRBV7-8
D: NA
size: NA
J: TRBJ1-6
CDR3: CASSLGQSYNSPLHF
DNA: TGTGCCAGCAGCTTAGGGCAGAGTTATAATTCACCCCTCCACTTT

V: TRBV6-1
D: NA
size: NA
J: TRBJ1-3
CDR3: CASISGTTSGNTIYF
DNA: TGTGCCAGCATTTCCGGGACAACCTCTGGAAACACCATATATTTT

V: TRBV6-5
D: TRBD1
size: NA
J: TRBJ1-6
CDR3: CASSQRQGNSPLHF
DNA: TGTGCCAGCAGTCAGCGACAGGGTAACTCACCCCTCCACTTT

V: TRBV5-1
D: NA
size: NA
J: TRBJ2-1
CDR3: CASSLEPSYNEQFF
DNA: TGCGCCAGCAGCTTGGAGCCCTCCTACAATGAGCAGTTCTTC

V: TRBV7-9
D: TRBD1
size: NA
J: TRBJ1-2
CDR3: CASSAYSGTDKTNYGYTF
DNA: TGTGCCAGCAGCGCCTACTCCGGGACAGATAAAACGAACTATGGCTACACCTTC

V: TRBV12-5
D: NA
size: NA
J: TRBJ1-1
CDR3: CASGLGTEAFF
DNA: TGTGCTAGTGGTTTGGGGACTGAAGCTTTCTTT

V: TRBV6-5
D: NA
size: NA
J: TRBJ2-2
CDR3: CASSYGPNTGELFF
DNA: TGTGCCAGCAGTTACGGCCCGAACACCGGGGAGCTGTTTTTT

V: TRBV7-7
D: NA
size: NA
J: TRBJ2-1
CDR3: CASSLGEGGNEQFF
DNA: TGTGCTAGCAGCTTAGGAGAGGGGGGGAATGAGCAGTTCTTC

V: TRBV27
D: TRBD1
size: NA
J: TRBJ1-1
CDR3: CASTRRTGITEAFF
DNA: TGTGCCAGCACCCGGCGGACAGGGATCACTGAAGCTTTCTTT

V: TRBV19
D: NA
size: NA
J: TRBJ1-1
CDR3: CASTPGGGYMNTEAFF
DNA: TGTGCCAGTACCCCCGGCGGTGGGTACATGAACACTGAAGCTTTCTTT

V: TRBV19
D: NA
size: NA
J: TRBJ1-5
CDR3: CASSIQVGVRNQPQHF
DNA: TGTGCCAGTAGTATCCAGGTCGGGGTACGGAATCAGCCCCAGCATTTT

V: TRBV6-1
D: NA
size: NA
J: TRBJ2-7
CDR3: CASSRVAEQYF
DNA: TGTGCCAGCAGTCGAGTCGCGGAGCAGTACTTC

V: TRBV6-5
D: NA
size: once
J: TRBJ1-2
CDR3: CASSRRGSYGYTF
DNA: TGTGCCAGCAGCAGGCGAGGGTCCTATGGCTACACCTTC

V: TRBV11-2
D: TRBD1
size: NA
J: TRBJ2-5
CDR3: CASSLGTGGQETQYF
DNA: TGTGCCAGCAGCTTAGGGACAGGGGGGCAAGAGACCCAGTACTTC

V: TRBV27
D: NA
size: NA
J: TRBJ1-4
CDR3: CASSFSFHGREDEKLFF
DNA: TGTGCCAGCAGTTTTTCTTTTCATGGCAGGGAGGATGAAAAACTGTTTTTT

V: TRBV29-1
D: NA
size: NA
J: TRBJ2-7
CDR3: CSVEGVGDWRDRRQYF
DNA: TGCAGCGTTGAGGGGGTGGGGGACTGGAGAGACCGGCGGCAGTACTTC

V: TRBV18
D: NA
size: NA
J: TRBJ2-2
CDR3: CASSPRSANTGELFF
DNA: TGTGCCAGCTCACCACGGTCCGCGAACACCGGGGAGCTGTTTTTT

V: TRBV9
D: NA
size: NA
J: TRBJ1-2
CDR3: CASSVGGYDGYTF
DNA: TGTGCCAGCAGCGTAGGGGGGTACGATGGCTACACCTTC

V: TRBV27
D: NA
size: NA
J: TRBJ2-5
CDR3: CASKRVSRIEETQYF
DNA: TGTGCCAGCAAACGGGTTTCTCGGATTGAAGAGACCCAGTACTTC

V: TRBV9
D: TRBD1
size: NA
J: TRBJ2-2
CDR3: CASTPGQGTGELFF
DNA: TGTGCCAGCACCCCCGGACAGGGCACCGGGGAGCTGTTTTTT

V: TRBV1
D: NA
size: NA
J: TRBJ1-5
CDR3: CTSSQQGQGREPQHF
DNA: TGCACCAGCAGCCAACAAGGACAGGGGAGGGAGCCCCAGCATTTT